The source of this T cell receptor beta chain is a study of blood T cell repertoires in COVID-19. Study-wide context: Symptom resolution, clearance, or two negative PCRs marked the recovered donors of Cohort 3. PBMCs, B-cell-depleted T cells, or T cells provided the cDNA or gDNA that made up the material. Both acute and convalescent COVID-19 samples were obtained from the United States, Italy and Spain.

Researchers sorted participants into cohorts using their self-reported clinical history. This clone has just one count. The V gene's germline CDR1 is SGHAT and CDR2 FQNNGV. CDR3 length equals 15 residues. J lost 0 bases, V lost 2 bases, and 4 bases had no gene match. TCRdb keeps only in-frame clones here, not all; method: immunoSEQ multiplex PCR. Among around 200,000 clones listed, roughly nine tenths were seen once. Sample: PBMCs or T cells enriched from blood (not recorded which). This sequence was found in a woman in her forties or fifties in a cohort exposed to, infected with or recovered from COVID-19 (not recorded which). The rearrangement uses TRBV11-2 and TRBJ2-7, with 7 bases aligning to TRBD2. CDR3 loop: CASSLNGGSSYEQYF. The CDR3 nucleotides read TGTGCCAGCAGCTTAAATGGCGGGAGCTCCTACGAGCAGTACTTC.